A selection of T cell receptor beta chains follows, all from one sample in a study of cytomegalovirus exposure and HLA in healthy donors. The method was immunoSEQ multiplex PCR; TCRdb's version includes in-frame clones alone and lacks a portion of them. This repertoire shows under 150,000 clones, under 70% found once; its top ten account for roughly 8.3%. Input material: PBMCs. The receptor set was obtained from a man younger than 35 in good health and CMV-seropositive. The CDR3 runs from the conserved cysteine through the conserved F or W. D genes are given only for firm matches. Only part of the rows carry a size: once, few, many, or a class if the clone is expanded.

CDR3aa: CASSPPLAGTDTQYF
CDR3nt: TGTGCCAGCTCACCACCCCTAGCGGGCACAGATACGCAGTATTTT
d_gene: TRBD2
v_gene: TRBV18
abundance: .
j_gene: TRBJ2-3

CDR3aa: CASSVSGGGLDEQFF
CDR3nt: TGCGCCAGCAGCGTCTCGGGGGGGGGCTTAGATGAGCAGTTCTTC
d_gene: TRBD2
v_gene: TRBV5-1
abundance: .
j_gene: TRBJ2-1

CDR3aa: CASSSTGTPSPISGNTIYF
CDR3nt: TGTGCCAGCAGCAGCACCGGGACACCTTCCCCTATCTCTGGAAACACCATATATTTT
d_gene: .
v_gene: TRBV5-5
abundance: .
j_gene: TRBJ1-3

CDR3aa: CASSEQTSGGADTQYF
CDR3nt: TGTGCCAGCAGTGAGCAGACTAGCGGGGGGGCAGATACGCAGTATTTT
d_gene: TRBD2
v_gene: TRBV6-4
abundance: .
j_gene: TRBJ2-3

CDR3aa: CASIFYESTGTGTNGYTF
CDR3nt: TGTGCCAGTATTTTTTACGAGTCGACCGGGACAGGGACGAATGGCTACACCTTC
d_gene: TRBD1
v_gene: TRBV19
abundance: .
j_gene: TRBJ1-2

CDR3aa: CASSNRGSSYNEQFF
CDR3nt: TGTGCCAGCAGCAATCGGGGGAGCTCCTACAATGAGCAGTTCTTC
d_gene: .
v_gene: TRBV13
abundance: .
j_gene: TRBJ2-1

CDR3aa: CASSLSLGAFNEQFF
CDR3nt: TGTGCCAGCAGCTTAAGTTTGGGGGCCTTCAATGAGCAGTTCTTC
d_gene: .
v_gene: TRBV7-3
abundance: .
j_gene: TRBJ2-1

CDR3aa: CASSKLGRDRPGELFF
CDR3nt: TGTGCCAGCAGCAAATTGGGCCGGGATCGTCCCGGGGAGCTGTTTTTT
d_gene: .
v_gene: TRBV21-1
abundance: .
j_gene: TRBJ2-2

CDR3aa: CASSLGTAANYGYTF
CDR3nt: TGTGCCAGCAGCTTAGGTACAGCCGCTAACTATGGCTACACCTTC
d_gene: .
v_gene: TRBV7-9
abundance: .
j_gene: TRBJ1-2

CDR3aa: CASSLAGGGSYNEQFF
CDR3nt: TGTGCCAGCAGCTTAGCGGGCGGGGGCTCCTACAATGAGCAGTTCTTC
d_gene: TRBD2
v_gene: TRBV7-2
abundance: few
j_gene: TRBJ2-1

CDR3aa: CASSWGGPLDNEQFF
CDR3nt: TGTGCCAGTAGTTGGGGGGGCCCTTTAGACAATGAGCAGTTCTTC
d_gene: .
v_gene: TRBV19
abundance: .
j_gene: TRBJ2-1

CDR3aa: CASSLLPGVSSSYNEQFF
CDR3nt: TGTGCCAGTAGTCTCCTCCCCGGTGTTAGTTCGTCCTACAATGAGCAGTTCTTC
d_gene: .
v_gene: TRBV19
abundance: once
j_gene: TRBJ2-1

CDR3aa: CSVELLTGVSYEQYF
CDR3nt: TGCAGCGTTGAATTGCTGACAGGGGTGTCCTACGAGCAGTACTTC
d_gene: TRBD1
v_gene: TRBV29-1
abundance: .
j_gene: TRBJ2-7

CDR3aa: CASSGIGQGASGANVLTF
CDR3nt: TGTGCCAGCAGTGGCATAGGACAGGGGGCATCTGGGGCCAACGTCCTGACTTTC
d_gene: TRBD1
v_gene: TRBV2
abundance: once
j_gene: TRBJ2-6

CDR3aa: CAWSLGVRSGANVLTF
CDR3nt: TGTGCCTGGAGTCTAGGGGTCCGCTCTGGGGCCAACGTCCTGACTTTC
d_gene: .
v_gene: TRBV30
abundance: few
j_gene: TRBJ2-6

CDR3aa: CASSLLALVEPHEQYF
CDR3nt: TGTGCCAGCAGTTTATTAGCACTAGTTGAGCCCCACGAGCAGTACTTC
d_gene: .
v_gene: TRBV27
abundance: .
j_gene: TRBJ2-7

CDR3aa: CASSRTGEGTDTQYF
CDR3nt: TGTGCCAGCTCTCGGACAGGGGAGGGCACAGATACGCAGTATTTT
d_gene: TRBD1
v_gene: TRBV18
abundance: few
j_gene: TRBJ2-3

CDR3aa: CASTRGLAQDTQYF
CDR3nt: TGTGCCAGTACACGCGGACTAGCCCAAGATACGCAGTATTTT
d_gene: TRBD2
v_gene: TRBV27
abundance: .
j_gene: TRBJ2-3

CDR3aa: CASRNPGTPTSTDTQYF
CDR3nt: TGCGCCAGCAGGAACCCCGGGACACCGACTAGCACAGATACGCAGTATTTT
d_gene: .
v_gene: TRBV4-1
abundance: .
j_gene: TRBJ2-3

CDR3aa: CAYQTGPHEQYF
CDR3nt: TGTGCCTACCAGACAGGGCCCCACGAGCAGTACTTC
d_gene: TRBD1
v_gene: TRBV30
abundance: .
j_gene: TRBJ2-7

CDR3aa: CASSLAMSYEQYF
CDR3nt: TGTGCCAGCAGCTTGGCTATGTCCTACGAGCAGTACTTC
d_gene: .
v_gene: TRBV5-5
abundance: .
j_gene: TRBJ2-7

CDR3aa: CASSFPAGAGNSPLHF
CDR3nt: TGTGCCAGCAGTTTCCCTGCAGGGGCTGGTAATTCACCCCTCCACTTT
d_gene: .
v_gene: TRBV28
abundance: .
j_gene: TRBJ1-6

CDR3aa: CASSISGTGWDTGGGQTDTQYF
CDR3nt: TGCGCCAGCAGCATCTCCGGGACAGGGTGGGATACGGGGGGGGGCCAAACAGATACGCAGTATTTT
d_gene: .
v_gene: TRBV4-1
abundance: .
j_gene: TRBJ2-3

CDR3aa: CATSGGASNQPQHF
CDR3nt: TGTGCCACCAGCGGGGGGGCGAGCAATCAGCCCCAGCATTTT
d_gene: .
v_gene: TRBV15
abundance: .
j_gene: TRBJ1-5

CDR3aa: CASSLGTGAFSGANVLTF
CDR3nt: TGTGCCAGCTCACTGGGGACAGGGGCCTTCTCTGGGGCCAACGTCCTGACTTTC
d_gene: TRBD1
v_gene: TRBV18
abundance: .
j_gene: TRBJ2-6

CDR3aa: CASRTGTATGELFF
CDR3nt: TGTGCCAGCAGAACCGGGACAGCCACCGGGGAGCTGTTTTTT
d_gene: TRBD1
v_gene: TRBV6-5
abundance: .
j_gene: TRBJ2-2

CDR3aa: CASSKLLGHGYFF
CDR3nt: TGTGCCAGCAGTAAGTTGCTGGGACACGGGTACTTCTTT
d_gene: .
v_gene: TRBV28
abundance: once
j_gene: TRBJ1-1

CDR3aa: CASSYTRGEAFF
CDR3nt: TGTGCCAGCAGTTACACGAGGGGGGAAGCTTTCTTT
d_gene: .
v_gene: TRBV6-5
abundance: .
j_gene: TRBJ1-1

CDR3aa: CASRRGDSPLHF
CDR3nt: TGTGCCAGCAGACGGGGGGACTCACCCCTCCACTTT
d_gene: .
v_gene: TRBV2
abundance: .
j_gene: TRBJ1-6

CDR3aa: CATSRDPGAYEQYF
CDR3nt: TGTGCCACCAGCAGAGACCCGGGGGCCTACGAGCAGTACTTC
d_gene: .
v_gene: TRBV15
abundance: .
j_gene: TRBJ2-7

CDR3aa: CAWSVLGGISPYGYTF
CDR3nt: TGTGCCTGGAGTGTATTGGGGGGAATTAGTCCCTATGGCTACACCTTC
d_gene: .
v_gene: TRBV30
abundance: few
j_gene: TRBJ1-2

CDR3aa: CASSLWGDNEQFF
CDR3nt: TGCGCCAGCAGCTTGTGGGGGGACAATGAGCAGTTCTTC
d_gene: .
v_gene: TRBV5-1
abundance: few
j_gene: TRBJ2-1

CDR3aa: CASSSGQGATGELFF
CDR3nt: TGTGCCAGCAGTTCCGGACAGGGGGCCACCGGGGAGCTGTTTTTT
d_gene: TRBD1
v_gene: TRBV6-5
abundance: few
j_gene: TRBJ2-2

CDR3aa: CASSPRYQETQYF
CDR3nt: TGTGCCAGCAGCCCCCGGTACCAAGAGACCCAGTACTTC
d_gene: .
v_gene: TRBV7-9
abundance: .
j_gene: TRBJ2-5

CDR3aa: CASSLINPDTGELFF
CDR3nt: TGCGCCAGCAGCTTGATTAACCCGGACACCGGGGAGCTGTTTTTT
d_gene: .
v_gene: TRBV5-1
abundance: .
j_gene: TRBJ2-2

CDR3aa: CASSLTVLDEETQYF
CDR3nt: TGTGCCAGCAGCTTAACGGTACTCGATGAAGAGACCCAGTACTTC
d_gene: .
v_gene: TRBV7-6
abundance: .
j_gene: TRBJ2-5

CDR3aa: CASSLVGVGNTIYF
CDR3nt: TGTGCCAGCAGCTTAGTAGGGGTCGGAAACACCATATATTTT
d_gene: .
v_gene: TRBV7-9
abundance: .
j_gene: TRBJ1-3

CDR3aa: CASSHLVEADNEQFF
CDR3nt: TGTGCCAGCAGCCATCTCGTAGAGGCTGACAATGAGCAGTTCTTC
d_gene: .
v_gene: TRBV14
abundance: .
j_gene: TRBJ2-1

CDR3aa: CASSHGQDGYTF
CDR3nt: TGTGCCAGCAGCCACGGACAAGATGGCTACACCTTC
d_gene: .
v_gene: TRBV7-9
abundance: .
j_gene: TRBJ1-2

CDR3aa: CASSLDNSNQPQHF
CDR3nt: TGTGCCAGCAGCCTCGACAATAGCAATCAGCCCCAGCATTTT
d_gene: .
v_gene: TRBV6-5
abundance: once
j_gene: TRBJ1-5

CDR3aa: CASSYPGGLGGYTF
CDR3nt: TGTGCCAGCAGTTACCCAGGGGGCTTGGGAGGCTACACCTTC
d_gene: TRBD1
v_gene: TRBV6-6
abundance: few
j_gene: TRBJ1-2

CDR3aa: CASRTKVGGGYTF
CDR3nt: TGTGCCAGCCGCACCAAGGTGGGAGGTGGCTACACCTTC
d_gene: .
v_gene: TRBV5-8
abundance: .
j_gene: TRBJ1-2

CDR3aa: CASSGLAGVNEQFF
CDR3nt: TGTGCCAGTAGTGGTCTAGCGGGGGTAAATGAGCAGTTCTTC
d_gene: TRBD2
v_gene: TRBV19
abundance: .
j_gene: TRBJ2-1

CDR3aa: CASSIWGEGESDTQYF
CDR3nt: TGTGCCAGTAGTATCTGGGGTGAGGGGGAATCGGATACGCAGTATTTT
d_gene: .
v_gene: TRBV19
abundance: few
j_gene: TRBJ2-3